These T cell receptor beta chains were read from a single sample in a study of blood T cell repertoires in COVID-19. Clones were read by immunoSEQ multiplex PCR, and TCRdb kept only the in-frame ones, dropping some. The profile shows about 370,000 clones, more than 75% of them singletons. The sequenced sample consisted of peripheral blood. These receptors came from a woman in her twenties or thirties with COVID-19, enrolled during active disease. The CDR3 runs from the conserved cysteine through the conserved F or W. Each record gives: V gene, D gene, J gene, CDR3 DNA, CDR3 protein. A D gene is named only where the DNA matches it firmly.

TRBV7-2	.	TRBJ2-3	TGTGCCAGCAGCTTTGGGGCTAGGAGCACAGATACGCAGTATTTT	CASSFGARSTDTQYF
TRBV7-3	.	TRBJ2-1	TGTGCCAGCAGCTCAAAGCCTCCAGGGGAAAATGAGCAGTTCTTC	CASSSKPPGENEQFF
TRBV27	.	TRBJ2-6	TGTGCCAGCAGTTCCCAGTGGGGGGCCAACGTCCTGACTTTC	CASSSQWGANVLTF
TRBV5-1	.	TRBJ1-2	TGCGCCAGCAGCTTACCCGACACCGTCTATGGCTACACCTTC	CASSLPDTVYGYTF
TRBV30	.	TRBJ1-6	TGTGCCTGGAGTGGGAACAGGGATACCTCCTATAATTCACCCCTCCACTTT	CAWSGNRDTSYNSPLHF
TRBV9	.	TRBJ2-2	TGTGCCAGCAGCTCCGGGACTCGCACCGGGGAGCTGTTTTTT	CASSSGTRTGELFF
TRBV10-3	.	TRBJ1-5	TGTGCCATCAGTGATGGGACACCCTATAGCAATCAGCCCCAGCATTTT	CAISDGTPYSNQPQHF
TRBV15	.	TRBJ2-5	TGTGCCACCAGCAGAGTGAGGATGGGGACCCAGTACTTC	CATSRVRMGTQYF
TRBV7-2	TRBD1	TRBJ1-2	TGTGCCAGCAGCACGCGACAGGGGGCGGGCTACACCTTC	CASSTRQGAGYTF
TRBV27	TRBD2	TRBJ2-7	TGTGCCAGCAGCAGACTAGCGGGAGAGATTTACGAGCAGTACTTC	CASSRLAGEIYEQYF
TRBV5-1	.	TRBJ1-6	TGCGCCAGCAGCCCAATACGGAATTCACCCCTCCACTTT	CASSPIRNSPLHF
TRBV10-2	.	TRBJ2-7	TGCGCCAGCGGGGAGGTAGGGACCGAGCAGTACTTC	CASGEVGTEQYF
TRBV6-5	TRBD2	TRBJ2-3	TGTGCCAGCAGTCCCCCGGGACTAGCTCGAGATACGCAGTATTTT	CASSPPGLARDTQYF
TRBV6-5	TRBD1	TRBJ2-5	TGTGCCAGCAGACACCGGGACAGACAAGAGACCCAGTACTTC	CASRHRDRQETQYF
TRBV5-1	.	TRBJ1-1	TGCGCCAGCAGCCCGGGCGGACACCTTGGAGAAGGTGAAGCTTTCTTT	CASSPGGHLGEGEAFF